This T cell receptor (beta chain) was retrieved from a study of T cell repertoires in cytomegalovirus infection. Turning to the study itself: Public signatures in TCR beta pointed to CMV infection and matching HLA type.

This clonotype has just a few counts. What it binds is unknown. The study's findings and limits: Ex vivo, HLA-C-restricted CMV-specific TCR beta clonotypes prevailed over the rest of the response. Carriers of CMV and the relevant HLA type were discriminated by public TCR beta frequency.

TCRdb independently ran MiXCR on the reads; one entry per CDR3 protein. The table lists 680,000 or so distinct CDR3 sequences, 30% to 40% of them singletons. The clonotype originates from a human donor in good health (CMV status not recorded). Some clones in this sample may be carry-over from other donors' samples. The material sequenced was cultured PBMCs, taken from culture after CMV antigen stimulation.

Here the CDR3 DNA reads TGTGCCAGCACCCCATCGGGGGGCCAGTCCTACAATGAGCAGTTCTTC. Its translation is CASTPSGGQSYNEQFF. V usage is TRBV5-4 and J usage is TRBJ2-1; a possible D gene is TRBD2 (7 bases). This CDR3 is built from 16 residues. V shed 6 bases and J shed 1 base, with 17 bases lying between them. CDR1 SGHNT and CDR2 YYREEE come from the germline V gene (reference sequence).